The 11 T cell receptor beta chains reported below all come from one sample, sequenced in a study of shared clonotypes between healthy human individuals. TCRdb's table, derived via immunoSEQ multiplex PCR, lists solely in-frame clones and lacks some. The sample has roughly 2.5 million clones, around nine tenths seen once; the top ten hold around 0.14%. The material sequenced was naive CD4+ T cells sorted from blood. Documented subset: CD45RA+ positively selected. The origin of the receptors is a man aged 18 to 30 in good health.

The J gene is TRBJ2-5, the V gene TRBV21-1; TRBD2 is the table's D call and was not checked against the DNA. TRBV21-1 is a documented pseudogene. The CDR3 runs to 17 residues. This chain's CDR3 is CASSKPMTWAGNRTQYF. The CDR3 bases are TGTGCCAGCAGCAAACCCATGACGTGGGCGGGAAATCGGACCCAGTACTTC.

The V gene is TRBV7-6, the J gene TRBJ2-3; no clear D. The length of the CDR3 is 14 residues. V lost 1 base, J lost 2 bases, and 7 bases lay in between. Germline-derived CDR1 and CDR2 are SGHVS and FNYEAQ. In nucleotides, the CDR3 is TGTGCCAGCAGCTTAGAACCCCTCACAGATACGCAGTATTTT. Encoded protein: CASSLEPLTDTQYF.

The V call is TRBV4-3, the J call TRBJ2-1, with D tentatively TRBD2 (6 bases). Trimming shortened V by 4 bases and J by 2 bases, and 15 bases separated the two germline ends. Germline CDR1 reads LGHNA; CDR2 reads YSLEER. This CDR3 region has 16 residues. The CDR3 spells CASSRHGGETYNEQFF. In DNA, the CDR3 is TGCGCCAGCAGCCGGCACGGGGGAGAGACCTACAATGAGCAGTTCTTC.

Only one count was recorded for this clone. The chain recombines TRBV30 with TRBJ2-4, with D perhaps matching TRBD2 (6 bases). Germline lookup yields CDR1 GTSNPN and CDR2 SVGIG (reference sequence). Trimming removed 0 bases from V and 7 bases from J, with 7 bases in between. The CDR3 has 12 residues. The CDR3 bases are TGTGCCTGGAGTGTAGGAGGGAACATTCAGTACTTC. Amino acids: CAWSVGGNIQYF.

Turning to this clone: One base away lies a much larger clone, so this may be a sequencing read error. This sample includes further DNA sequences coding for the same CDR3. The chain couples TRBV9 to TRBJ2-5; TRBD1 aligns across 7 bases. Trimming cost V 4 bases and J 2 bases; bases outside gene matches: 2. This CDR3 is 13 amino acids long. Germline V gene data show CDR1 as SGDLS and CDR2 as YYNGEE. The DNA for the CDR3 is TGTGCCAGCAGCTTGGGACAGCAAGAGACCCAGTACTTC. Its protein product is CASSLGQQETQYF. Filled out from reference TRBV9 and TRBJ2-5, the complete variable domain reads DSGVTQTPKHLITATGQRVTLRCSPRSGDLSVYWYQQSLDQGLQFLIQYYNGEERAKGNILERFSAQQFPDLHSELNLSSLELGDSALYFCASSLGQQETQYFGPGTRLLVL.

The chain recombines TRBV9 with TRBJ2-7, with 7 bases fitting TRBD1. Trimming took 0 bases from V and 4 from J; bases not matched to a gene: 7. Germline CDR1 reads SGDLS; CDR2 reads YYNGEE. The CDR3 has 15 amino acids. This CDR3 is CASSVAGDRAYEQYF. For the CDR3, the DNA is TGTGCCAGCAGCGTAGCCGGCGACAGGGCGTACGAGCAGTACTTC.

The chain has TRBV6-5 and TRBJ1-2; perhaps TRBD1 as D (6 bases). The CDR3 length is 12 residues. Germline lookup yields CDR1 MNHEY and CDR2 SVGAGI. V lost 6 bases to trimming and J lost 5 bases, with 10 bases between them. In nucleotides, the CDR3 is TGTGCCAGCAGCGGGACATCGTATGGCTACACCTTC. It is translated as CASSGTSYGYTF.

The table lists this clone with a count of one. The CDR3 loop is CACRDRGRRNTEAFF. CDR3 DNA sequence: TGTGCCTGTCGGGACAGGGGGCGGAGGAACACTGAAGCTTTCTTT. The V gene is TRBV30, the J gene TRBJ1-1, with 12 bases fitting TRBD1. V lost 6 bases and J lost 1; bases outside the gene matches: 6. Germline V gene sequence: CDR1 GTSNPN, CDR2 SVGIG (reference sequence). CDR3 length: 15 amino acids.

The rearrangement links TRBV5-1 to TRBJ1-1; TRBD1 matches at 12 bases. Germline loops: CDR1 SGHRS, CDR2 YFSETQ. The CDR3 runs 16 residues. V shed 4 bases and J 6 bases; nucleotides not matched to a gene: 10. CDR3 sequence: CASSIGTGGKIAEAFF. The CDR3 DNA is TGCGCCAGCAGCATCGGGACAGGGGGCAAGATCGCTGAAGCTTTCTTT.

The genes are TRBV2 and TRBJ2-1; a weak D match, TRBD2 (6 bases). Germline values: CDR1 SNHLY, CDR2 FYNNEI. CDR3 length equals 13 residues. V was trimmed by 8 bases and J by 8 bases, leaving 16 bases between them. CDR3 amino acids: CASRFSVADEQFF. In DNA, the CDR3 is TGTGCCAGCCGATTCTCCGTAGCGGATGAGCAGTTCTTC. Full variable domain (outside the CDR3, taken from reference TRBV2 and TRBJ2-1): EPEVTQTPSHQVTQMGQEVILRCVPISNHLYFYWYRQILGQKVEFLVSFYNNEISEKSEIFDDQFSVERPDGSNFTLKIRSTKLEDSAMYFCASRFSVADEQFFGPGTRLTVL.

Comments on this clone: Other DNA variants within this sample encode the same CDR3. The rearrangement uses TRBV28 and TRBJ1-1, with D possibly TRBD1 on 6 matching bases. This CDR3 has 12 amino acids. V shed 6 bases and J shed 5 bases, with 10 bases lying between them. CDR1 MDHEN and CDR2 SYDVKM come from the germline V gene. Written as DNA, the CDR3 is TGTGCCAGCAGGCTACAGGGTACTGAAGCTTTCTTT. Its protein product is CASRLQGTEAFF.